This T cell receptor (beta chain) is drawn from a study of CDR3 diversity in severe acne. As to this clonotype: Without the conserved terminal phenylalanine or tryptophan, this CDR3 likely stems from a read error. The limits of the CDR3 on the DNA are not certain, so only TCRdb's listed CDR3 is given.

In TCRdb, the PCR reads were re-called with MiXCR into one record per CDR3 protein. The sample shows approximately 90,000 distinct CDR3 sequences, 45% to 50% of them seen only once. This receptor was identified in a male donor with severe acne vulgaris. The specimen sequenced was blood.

The CDR3 here is CASSHTDNQPQL. The chain uses TRBV9 and TRBJ2-1; TRBD1, the D gene given by the table, was not confirmed from the DNA. Termini included, the CDR3 measures 12 amino acids. Germline V lookup: CDR1 SGDLS, CDR2 YYNGEE.